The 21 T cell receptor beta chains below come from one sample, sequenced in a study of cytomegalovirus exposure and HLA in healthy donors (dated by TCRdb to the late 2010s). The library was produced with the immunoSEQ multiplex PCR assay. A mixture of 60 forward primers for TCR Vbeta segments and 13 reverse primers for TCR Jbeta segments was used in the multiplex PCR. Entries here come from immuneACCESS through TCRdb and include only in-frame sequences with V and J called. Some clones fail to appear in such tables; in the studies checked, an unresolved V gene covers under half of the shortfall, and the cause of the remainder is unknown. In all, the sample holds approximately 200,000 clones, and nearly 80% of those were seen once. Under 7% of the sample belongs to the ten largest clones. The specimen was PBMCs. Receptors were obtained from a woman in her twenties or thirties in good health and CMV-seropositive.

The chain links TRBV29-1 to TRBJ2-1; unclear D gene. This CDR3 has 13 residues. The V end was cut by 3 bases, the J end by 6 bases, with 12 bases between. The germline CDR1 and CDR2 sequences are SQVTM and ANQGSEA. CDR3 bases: TGCAGCGTTGAGTCGAGAGCTACCAATGAGCAGTTCTTC. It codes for CSVESRATNEQFF.

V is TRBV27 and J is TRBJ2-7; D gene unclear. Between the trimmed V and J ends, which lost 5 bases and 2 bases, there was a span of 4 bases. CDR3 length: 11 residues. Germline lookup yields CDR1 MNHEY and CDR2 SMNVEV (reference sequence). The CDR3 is CASSHTYEQYF. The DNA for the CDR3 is TGTGCCAGCAGTCACACCTACGAGCAGTACTTC.

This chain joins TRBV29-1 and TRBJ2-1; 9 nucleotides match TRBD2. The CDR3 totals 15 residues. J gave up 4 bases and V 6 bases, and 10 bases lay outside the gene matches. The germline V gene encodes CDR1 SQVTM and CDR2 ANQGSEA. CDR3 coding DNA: TGCAGCGTCCCCAGAGGCGGGGGGGTTTACAATGAGCAGTTCTTC. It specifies CSVPRGGGVYNEQFF.

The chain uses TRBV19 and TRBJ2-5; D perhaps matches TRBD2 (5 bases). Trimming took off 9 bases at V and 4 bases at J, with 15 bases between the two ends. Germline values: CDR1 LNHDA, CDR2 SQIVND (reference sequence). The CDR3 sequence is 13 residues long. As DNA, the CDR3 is TGTGCCAGCGCGGTAGCTGGGAGAGAGACCCAGTACTTC. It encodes CASAVAGRETQYF.

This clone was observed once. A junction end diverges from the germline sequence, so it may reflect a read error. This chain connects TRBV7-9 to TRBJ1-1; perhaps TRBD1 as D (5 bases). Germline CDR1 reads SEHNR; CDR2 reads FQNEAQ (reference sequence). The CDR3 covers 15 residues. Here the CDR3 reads CSSSPSAQGNTEAFF. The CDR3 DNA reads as TGTTCCAGCAGCCCCTCGGCCCAGGGGAACACTGAAGCTTTCTTT.

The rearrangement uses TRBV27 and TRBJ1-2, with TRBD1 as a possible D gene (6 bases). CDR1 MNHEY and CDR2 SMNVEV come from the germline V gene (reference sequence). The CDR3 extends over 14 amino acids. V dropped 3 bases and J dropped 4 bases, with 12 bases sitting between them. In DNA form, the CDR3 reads TGTGCCAGCAGTTTCCGGGACAACCGCTATGGCTACACCTTC. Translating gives CASSFRDNRYGYTF.

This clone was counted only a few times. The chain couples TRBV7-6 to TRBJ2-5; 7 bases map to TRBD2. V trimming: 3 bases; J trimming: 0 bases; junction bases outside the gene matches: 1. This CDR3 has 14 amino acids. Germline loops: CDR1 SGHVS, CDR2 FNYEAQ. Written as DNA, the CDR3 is TGTGCCAGCAGCTTGGGAGGGAACCAAGAGACCCAGTACTTC. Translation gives CASSLGGNQETQYF.

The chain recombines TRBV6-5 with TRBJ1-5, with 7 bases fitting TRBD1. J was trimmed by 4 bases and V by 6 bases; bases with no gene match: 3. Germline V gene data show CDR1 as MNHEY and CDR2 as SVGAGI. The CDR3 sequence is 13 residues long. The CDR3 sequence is CASSEGQNQPQHF. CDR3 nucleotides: TGTGCCAGCAGCGAGGGACAGAATCAGCCCCAGCATTTT.

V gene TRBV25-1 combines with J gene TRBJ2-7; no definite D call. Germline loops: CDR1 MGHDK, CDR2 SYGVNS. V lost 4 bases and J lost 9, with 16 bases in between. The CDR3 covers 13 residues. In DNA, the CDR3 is TGTGCCAGCAGTGGGCACCACGACTCGGCGCAGTACTTC. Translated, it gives CASSGHHDSAQYF.

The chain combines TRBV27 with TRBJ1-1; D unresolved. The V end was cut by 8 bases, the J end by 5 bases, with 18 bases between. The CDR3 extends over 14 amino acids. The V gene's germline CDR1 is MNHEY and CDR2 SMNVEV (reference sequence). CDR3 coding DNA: TGTGCCAGCGGGCTTGGGCCATCCCTTACTGAAGCTTTCTTT. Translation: CASGLGPSLTEAFF.

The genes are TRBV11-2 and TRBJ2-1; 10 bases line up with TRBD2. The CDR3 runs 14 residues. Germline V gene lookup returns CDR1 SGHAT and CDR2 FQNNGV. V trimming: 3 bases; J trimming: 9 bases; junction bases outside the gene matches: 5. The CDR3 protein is CASSFELAGSEQFF. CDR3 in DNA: TGTGCCAGCAGCTTTGAACTAGCGGGGAGTGAGCAGTTCTTC.

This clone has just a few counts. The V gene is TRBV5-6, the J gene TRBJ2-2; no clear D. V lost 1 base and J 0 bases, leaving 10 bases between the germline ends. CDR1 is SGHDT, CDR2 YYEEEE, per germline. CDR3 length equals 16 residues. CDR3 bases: TGTGCCAGCAGCTTGATACACATCGCGAACACCGGGGAGCTGTTTTTT. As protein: CASSLIHIANTGELFF.

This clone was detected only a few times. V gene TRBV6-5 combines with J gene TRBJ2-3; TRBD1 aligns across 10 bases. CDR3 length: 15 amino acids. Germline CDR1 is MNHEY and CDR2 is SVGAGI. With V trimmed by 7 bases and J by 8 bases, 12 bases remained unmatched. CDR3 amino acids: CASTPREGQGCTQYF. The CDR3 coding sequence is TGTGCCAGCACCCCCAGAGAGGGACAGGGGTGTACGCAGTATTTT.

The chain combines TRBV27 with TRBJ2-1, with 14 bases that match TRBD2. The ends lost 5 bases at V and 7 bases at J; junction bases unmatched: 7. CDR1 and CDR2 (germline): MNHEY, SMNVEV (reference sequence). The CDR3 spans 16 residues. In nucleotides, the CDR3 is TGTGCCAGCAGTCAGCCGGGACTAGCGGGAGAAAATGAGCAGTTCTTC. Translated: CASSQPGLAGENEQFF.

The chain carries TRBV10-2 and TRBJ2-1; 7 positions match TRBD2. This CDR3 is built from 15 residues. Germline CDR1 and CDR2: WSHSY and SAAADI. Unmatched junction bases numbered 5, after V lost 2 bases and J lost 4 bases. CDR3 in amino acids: CASSESSGLYNEQFF. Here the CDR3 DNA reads TGCGCCAGCAGTGAGAGTAGCGGGCTTTACAATGAGCAGTTCTTC.

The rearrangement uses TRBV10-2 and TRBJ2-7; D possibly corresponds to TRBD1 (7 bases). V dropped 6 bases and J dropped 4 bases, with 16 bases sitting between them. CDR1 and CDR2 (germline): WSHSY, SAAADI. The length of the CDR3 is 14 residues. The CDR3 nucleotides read TGCGCCAGCAGACAGGGGCCTAGCGATTACGAGCAGTACTTC. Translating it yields CASRQGPSDYEQYF.

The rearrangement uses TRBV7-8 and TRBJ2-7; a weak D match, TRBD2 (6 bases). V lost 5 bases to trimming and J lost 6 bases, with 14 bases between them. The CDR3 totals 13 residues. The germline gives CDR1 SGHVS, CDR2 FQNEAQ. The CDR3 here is CASSEGTYREQYF. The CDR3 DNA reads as TGTGCCAGCAGCGAAGGGACTTATCGCGAGCAGTACTTC.

CDR3 nucleotides: TGTGCCAGCAGCCTTCTCGGGACTAGCGGGGGAATACTACAGCAGTTCTTC. It encodes CASSLLGTSGGILQQFF. This chain uses TRBV4-2 with TRBJ2-1; 14 bases fit TRBD2. Losses at the gene ends were 4 bases for V and 11 bases for J; bases not matched to a gene: 13. The CDR3 is 17 amino acids. Germline V lookup: CDR1 LGHNA, CDR2 YNFKEQ.

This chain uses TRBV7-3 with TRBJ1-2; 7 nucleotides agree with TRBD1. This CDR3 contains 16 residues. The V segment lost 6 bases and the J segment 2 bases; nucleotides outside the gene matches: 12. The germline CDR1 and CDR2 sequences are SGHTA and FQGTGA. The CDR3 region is CASRPGTDYLNYGYTF. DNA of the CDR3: TGTGCCAGCAGGCCCGGGACAGATTACTTAAACTATGGCTACACCTTC.

DNA of the CDR3: TGTGCCAGCAGGCCAGGGGGCGCCTCTGGGGCCAACGTCCTGACTTTC. As protein: CASRPGGASGANVLTF. V is TRBV27 and J is TRBJ2-6, with 8 bases matching TRBD1. The junction had 4 bases not matched to a gene; V was cut back by 6 bases and J by 0 bases. The CDR3 sequence is 16 residues long. Germline CDR1 reads MNHEY; CDR2 reads SMNVEV (reference sequence).

CDR3 DNA: TGCGCCAGCTCCCAATGGTGGGGGGTCCAAGAGACCCAGTACTTC. Translation: CASSQWWGVQETQYF. This rearrangement joins TRBV5-1 to TRBJ2-5, with D perhaps matching TRBD2 (6 bases). Trimming left V 7 bases short and J 1 base short, with 17 bases between. The CDR3 is 15 amino acids. Germline V gene data show CDR1 as SGHRS and CDR2 as YFSETQ.